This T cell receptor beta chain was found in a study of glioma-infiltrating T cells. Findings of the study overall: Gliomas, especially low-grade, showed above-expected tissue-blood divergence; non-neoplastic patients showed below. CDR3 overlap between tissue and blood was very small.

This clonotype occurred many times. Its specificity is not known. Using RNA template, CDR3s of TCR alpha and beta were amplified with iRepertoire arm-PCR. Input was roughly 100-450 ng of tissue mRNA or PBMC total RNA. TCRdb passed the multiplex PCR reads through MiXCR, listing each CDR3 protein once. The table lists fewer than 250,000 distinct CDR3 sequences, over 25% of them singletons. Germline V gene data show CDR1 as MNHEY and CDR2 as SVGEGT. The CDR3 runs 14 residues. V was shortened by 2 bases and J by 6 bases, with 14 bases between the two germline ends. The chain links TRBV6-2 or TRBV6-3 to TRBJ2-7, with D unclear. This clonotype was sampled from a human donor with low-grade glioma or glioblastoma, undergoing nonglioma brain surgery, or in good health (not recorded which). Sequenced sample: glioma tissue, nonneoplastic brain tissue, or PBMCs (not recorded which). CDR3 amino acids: CASSYRYPFLEQYF. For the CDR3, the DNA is TGTGCCAGCAGTTACAGGTACCCGTTCCTCGAGCAGTACTTC.